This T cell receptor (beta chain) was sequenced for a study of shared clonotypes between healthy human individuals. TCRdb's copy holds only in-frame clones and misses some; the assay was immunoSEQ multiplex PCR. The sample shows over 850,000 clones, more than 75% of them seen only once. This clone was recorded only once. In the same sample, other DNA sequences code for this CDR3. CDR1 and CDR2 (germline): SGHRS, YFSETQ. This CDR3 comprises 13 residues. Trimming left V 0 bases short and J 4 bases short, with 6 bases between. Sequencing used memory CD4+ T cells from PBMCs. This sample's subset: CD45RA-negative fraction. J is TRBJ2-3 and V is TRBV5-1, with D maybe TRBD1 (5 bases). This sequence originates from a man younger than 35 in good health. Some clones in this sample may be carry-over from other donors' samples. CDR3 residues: CASSLEGSDTQYF. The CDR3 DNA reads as TGCGCCAGCAGCTTGGAGGGGTCAGATACGCAGTATTTT. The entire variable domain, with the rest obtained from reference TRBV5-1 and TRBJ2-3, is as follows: KAGVTQTPRYLIKTRGQQVTLSCSPISGHRSVSWYQQTPGQGLQFLFEYFSETQRNKGNFPGRFSGRQFSNSRSEMNVSTLELGDSALYLCASSLEGSDTQYFGPGTRLTVL.